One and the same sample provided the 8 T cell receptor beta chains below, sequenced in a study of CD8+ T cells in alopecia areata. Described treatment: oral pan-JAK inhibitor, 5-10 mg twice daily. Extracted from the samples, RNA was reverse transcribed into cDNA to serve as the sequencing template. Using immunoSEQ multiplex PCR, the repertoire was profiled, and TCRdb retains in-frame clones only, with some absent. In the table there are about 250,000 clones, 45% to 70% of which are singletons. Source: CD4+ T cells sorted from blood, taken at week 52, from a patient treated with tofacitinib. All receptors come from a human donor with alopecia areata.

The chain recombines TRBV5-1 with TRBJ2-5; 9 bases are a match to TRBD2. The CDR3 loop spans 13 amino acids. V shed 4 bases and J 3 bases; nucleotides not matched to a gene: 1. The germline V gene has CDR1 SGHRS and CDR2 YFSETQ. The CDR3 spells CASSASGEETQYF. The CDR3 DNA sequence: TGCGCCAGCAGCGCTAGCGGGGAAGAGACCCAGTACTTC.

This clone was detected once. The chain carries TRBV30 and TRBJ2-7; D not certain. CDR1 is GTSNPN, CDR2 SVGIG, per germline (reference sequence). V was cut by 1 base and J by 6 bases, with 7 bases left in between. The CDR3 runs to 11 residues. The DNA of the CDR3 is TGTGCCTGGAGTGGAGGCTCCGAGCAGTACTTC. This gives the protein CAWSGGSEQYF.

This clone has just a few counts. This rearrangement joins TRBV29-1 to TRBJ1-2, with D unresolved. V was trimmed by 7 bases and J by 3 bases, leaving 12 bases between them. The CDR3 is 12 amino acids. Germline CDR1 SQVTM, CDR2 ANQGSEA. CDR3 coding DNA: TGCAGCGCTACACGCGGGGACTATGGCTACACCTTC. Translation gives CSATRGDYGYTF.

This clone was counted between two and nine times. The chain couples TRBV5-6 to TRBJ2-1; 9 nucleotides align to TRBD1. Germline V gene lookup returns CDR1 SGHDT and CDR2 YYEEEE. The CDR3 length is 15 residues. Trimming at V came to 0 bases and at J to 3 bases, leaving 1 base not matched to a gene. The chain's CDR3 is CASSLDRGRYNEQFF. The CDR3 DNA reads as TGTGCCAGCAGCTTGGACAGGGGGCGCTACAATGAGCAGTTCTTC.

The CDR3: CSVVDRGRETQYF. The CDR3 coding sequence is TGCAGCGTCGTGGACAGGGGGCGGGAGACCCAGTACTTC. This rearrangement joins TRBV29-1 to TRBJ2-5, with 11 bases matching TRBD1. V dropped 6 bases and J dropped 5; count of bases not matched to a gene: 5. Germline V lookup: CDR1 SQVTM, CDR2 ANQGSEA. The CDR3 sequence is 13 residues long.

This CDR3 is CASSPTGGEETQYF. CDR3 in DNA: TGTGCCAGCAGCCCAACGGGAGGGGAAGAGACCCAGTACTTC. The V gene is TRBV7-3, the J gene TRBJ2-5, with TRBD2 identical over 8 bases. The CDR3 runs to 14 residues. V lost 5 bases, J lost 3 bases, and 5 bases stayed unmatched. Germline-derived CDR1 and CDR2 are SGHTA and FQGTGA.

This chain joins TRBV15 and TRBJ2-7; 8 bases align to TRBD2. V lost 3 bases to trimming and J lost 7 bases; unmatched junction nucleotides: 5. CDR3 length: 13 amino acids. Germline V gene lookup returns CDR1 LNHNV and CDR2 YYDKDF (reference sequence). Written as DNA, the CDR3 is TGTGCCACCAGCAGGGGACGACTAGCGGAGCAGTACTTC. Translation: CATSRGRLAEQYF.

The CDR3 nucleotides are TGTGCCAGCAGCCATCCGACAGGGACCCTATTATTGAACACTGAAGCTTTCTTT. It translates to CASSHPTGTLLLNTEAFF. J is TRBJ1-1 and V is TRBV7-9; the match to TRBD1 covers 7 bases. V lost 5 bases and J lost 0; bases outside the gene matches: 15. The CDR3 length is 18 residues. The germline CDR1 and CDR2 sequences are SEHNR and FQNEAQ (reference sequence).